Ten or more counts support the clone carrying this T cell receptor beta chain. As yet, its antigen is unknown. This specimen belongs to a study of CD8+CD57+ T cells in acquired aplastic anemia. Across the study: The mean DNA yield obtained from sorted CD4+ and CD8+ cells came to approximately 3.2 ug. Notes on the study in general: A set of twenty-nine CD8+ CDR3 sequences was shared between patients and controls, and these sequences appeared highly expressed in patients.

V was cut by 8 bases and J by 0 bases, with 17 bases left in between. CDR3 length: 15 residues. Per germline, CDR1 SGHTA and CDR2 FQGNSA. It was genomic DNA that served as the template for profiling TCR beta VDJ and CDR3. TCRdb processed the reads anew with MiXCR; each CDR3 protein has one entry. The sample includes under 500,000 distinct CDR3 sequences, roughly a third of them seen just once. Whoever was chosen for sequencing had shown CD8+CD57+ cell expansion by flow cytometry. V gene TRBV7-2 combines with J gene TRBJ2-7, with D perhaps matching TRBD2 (6 bases). The TCR originated in a human donor with aplastic anemia. The source material was sorted CD4+, CD8+, or CD8+CD57+ T cells (not recorded which) from PBMCs. Here the CDR3 DNA reads TGTGCCAGCCTCCCGGGTGGGGGGAGCTCCTACGAGCAGTACTTC. Amino acid sequence: CASLPGGGSSYEQYF.